Shown below are 26 T cell receptor beta chains from a single sample sequenced in a study of regulatory T cells in long-lasting Graves disease. The time point denotes: newly diagnosed GD, antithyroid drugs for less than 3 months. TCR sequences were obtained from RNA taken from PBMCs. Building the TCR beta libraries relied on iRepertoire HTBI primers, and CDR3 regions underwent Arm-PCR. TCRdb recomputed calls from the multiplex PCR reads with MiXCR, one row per CDR3 protein. Among fewer than 550,000 distinct CDR3 sequences listed, 15% to 20% were seen once. Another study also made use of these data, one on T cells in Graves' hyperthyroidism and ophthalmopathy.

The sequenced sample was peripheral blood mononuclear cells (PBMCs), obtained at new diagnosis, from a patient treated with antithyroid drugs. These receptors all come from a woman aged 35-65 years with Graves disease.

A remark on this clonotype: This may be a read error: a much more frequent sequence differs by one nucleotide. The chain joins TRBV20-1 to TRBJ1-1, with D uncertain. Germline V gene sequence: CDR1 DFQATT, CDR2 SNEGSKA (reference sequence). The CDR3 extends over 15 amino acids. V was trimmed by 0 bases and J by 3 bases, leaving 14 bases between them. CDR3 region: CSARDRGRRHTEAFF. CDR3 sequence (DNA): TGCAGTGCTAGAGATCGAGGCCGTAGGCACACTGAAGCTTTCTTT.

In its sample, this clonotype was seen many times. The chain recombines TRBV5-1 with TRBJ1-5; 10 bases agree with TRBD1. V was clipped by 4 bases and J by 5 bases; unmatched bases: 6. CDR3 length equals 15 residues. The germline CDR1 and CDR2 sequences are SGHRS and YFSETQ. In DNA form, the CDR3 reads TGCGCCAGCAGCGTCGGGACAGGGGAGTATCAGCCCCAGCATTTT. This translates into CASSVGTGEYQPQHF.

In its sample, this clonotype was seen many times. This chain uses TRBV6-1 with TRBJ1-1; D is uncertain. Germline V gives CDR1 MNHNS, CDR2 SASEGT. The germline V and J ends were trimmed by 4 bases and 1 base, with 7 bases remaining between them. The CDR3 spans 13 residues. The CDR3, as DNA: TGTGCCAGCAGTGGGTACAAGAACACTGAAGCTTTCTTT. It specifies CASSGYKNTEAFF.

This clonotype has only a few counts. The rearrangement links TRBV20-1 to TRBJ1-2; D call uncertain. This CDR3 is built from 12 residues. Germline CDR1 reads DFQATT; CDR2 reads SNEGSKA (reference sequence). V lost 0 bases and J lost 5, with 7 bases in between. The CDR3 DNA follows: TGCAGTGCTAGAGATCACGGGTATGGCTACACCTTC. Its protein is CSARDHGYGYTF.

This clonotype appeared a few times. J is TRBJ2-4 and V is TRBV12-3 or TRBV12-4; no firm D call. V was cut by 5 bases and J by 7 bases, with 9 bases left in between. The CDR3 is 12 residues long. The CDR3 sequence is CASSLTDNIQYF. CDR3 nucleotides: TGTGCCAGCAGTCTTACCGATAACATTCAGTACTTC.

This chain links TRBV13 with TRBJ2-3, with TRBD1 identical over 8 bases. This CDR3 is built from 15 residues. V trimming: 3 bases; J trimming: 2 bases; junction bases outside the gene matches: 4. Germline CDR1 is PRHDT and CDR2 is FYEKMQ (reference sequence). In DNA form, the CDR3 reads TGTGCCAGCAGCTTCGGACAGGGAAACACAGATACGCAGTATTTT. It encodes CASSFGQGNTDTQYF.

The chain recombines TRBV13 with TRBJ1-1, with D perhaps TRBD1 (5 bases). Per the germline V gene, CDR1 is PRHDT and CDR2 is FYEKMQ (reference sequence). V was clipped by 1 base and J by 7 bases, with 10 bases between them. CDR3 size: 13 residues. The CDR3 DNA reads TGTGCCAGCAGCTTAGTGGGGGTCGGTGAAGCTTTCTTT. Translation gives CASSLVGVGEAFF. Variable domain in full (rest from reference TRBV13 and TRBJ1-1): AAGVIQSPRHLIKEKRETATLKCYPIPRHDTVYWYQQGPGQDPQFLISFYEKMQSDKGSIPDRFSAQQFSDYHSELNMSSLELGDSALYFCASSLVGVGEAFFGQGTRLTVV.

This clonotype was seen only a few times. The rearrangement joins TRBV29-1 to TRBJ1-2, with TRBD1 matching over 8 bases. Looked up from germline, CDR1 is SQVTM and CDR2 is ANQGSEA. The V segment lost 7 bases and the J segment 3 bases; nucleotides outside the gene matches: 10. The CDR3 totals 14 residues. This CDR3 is CSDRLDREDYGYTF. The CDR3 DNA reads TGCAGCGATCGCCTGGACAGGGAAGACTATGGCTACACCTTC.

This chain joins TRBV19 and TRBJ2-7; 7 bases are a match to TRBD1. Trimming cost V 5 bases and J 2 bases; bases outside gene matches: 6. The CDR3 is 14 amino acids. CDR1 LNHDA and CDR2 SQIVND come from the germline V gene (reference sequence). The CDR3 nucleotides are TGTGCCAGTAGTCAGTCGGACAGGCCCTACGAGCAGTACTTC. Amino acid sequence: CASSQSDRPYEQYF.

This clonotype has only a few counts. This chain joins TRBV2 and TRBJ2-7; no definite D call. Germline values: CDR1 SNHLY, CDR2 FYNNEI. There are 15 residues in the CDR3. Trimming left V 6 bases short and J 2 bases short, with 17 bases between. The CDR3, as DNA: TGTGCCAGCAGCCTAGAAACAGTACCGACCTACGAGCAGTACTTC. It codes for CASSLETVPTYEQYF.

The chain combines TRBV27 with TRBJ2-3; 9 bases fit TRBD2. The ends lost 3 bases at V and 1 base at J; junction bases unmatched: 5. Germline V gene data show CDR1 as MNHEY and CDR2 as SMNVEV (reference sequence). CDR3 length: 16 residues. CDR3 sequence reads: CASSLLAGLRTDTQYF. In nucleotides, the CDR3 is TGTGCCAGCAGTTTGCTAGCGGGGCTACGCACAGATACGCAGTATTTT.

The chain couples TRBV18 to TRBJ1-5; weak D call: TRBD1 (5 bases). The CDR3 has 15 amino acids. V was pared by 4 bases and J by 3 bases, with 13 bases between. Germline values: CDR1 KGHSH, CDR2 LQKENI. The CDR3 DNA reads TGTGCCAGCTCACGCTCGGGGGATTTCAATCAGCCCCAGCATTTT. This gives the protein CASSRSGDFNQPQHF. The whole variable domain, filled in from reference TRBV18 and TRBJ1-5, reads NAGVMQNPRHLVRRRGQEARLRCSPMKGHSHVYWYRQLPEEGLKFMVYLQKENIIDESGMPKERFSAEFPKEGPSILRIQQVVRGDSAAYFCASSRSGDFNQPQHFGDGTRLSIL.

The genes are TRBV20-1 and TRBJ1-1; D uncertain. Germline CDR1 and CDR2: DFQATT and SNEGSKA (reference sequence). This CDR3 spans 14 amino acids. The V gene lost 2 bases and the J gene lost 2 bases, with 12 bases spanning the gap. The CDR3 loop is CSARPGGLNTEAFF. The DNA for the CDR3 is TGCAGTGCTAGACCCGGAGGCTTAAACACTGAAGCTTTCTTT.

The table lists this clonotype with a few counts. The genes are TRBV18 and TRBJ2-1; 8 nucleotides match TRBD1. The CDR3 is 14 residues long. V was clipped by 5 bases and J by 6 bases; unmatched bases: 6. Germline CDR1 and CDR2: KGHSH and LQKENI. CDR3 bases: TGTGCCAGCTCAGGAAACACAGGGGGCAATGAGCAGTTCTTC. This codes for CASSGNTGGNEQFF.

This clonotype was recorded at least ten times. The rearrangement uses TRBV6-1 and TRBJ1-1; D gene uncertain. Germline CDR1 is MNHNS and CDR2 is SASEGT. The CDR3 runs to 12 residues. Trimming removed 11 bases from V and 3 bases from J, with 13 bases in between. The CDR3 coding sequence is TGTGCCGGAGACACCCGGTACACTGAAGCTTTCTTT. Protein: CAGDTRYTEAFF.

This clonotype was counted ten times or more. The chain carries TRBV6-1 and TRBJ2-2; 7 bases agree with TRBD1. Germline CDR1 is MNHNS and CDR2 is SASEGT. The CDR3 has 16 residues. J gave up 1 base and V 4 bases, and 6 bases lay outside the gene matches. This CDR3 is CASSVGTELNTGELFF. The CDR3 coding sequence is TGTGCCAGCAGTGTGGGGACAGAACTGAACACCGGGGAGCTGTTTTTT.

This clonotype was observed at least ten times. V and J are TRBV20-1 and TRBJ1-2; a weak D match, TRBD1 (5 bases). The CDR3 has 16 amino acids. Germline V CDR1 and CDR2: DFQATT, SNEGSKA (reference sequence). The V gene lost 0 bases and the J gene lost 4 bases, with 18 bases spanning the gap. The CDR3 loop reads CSARDRIIGAIYGYTF. The CDR3 DNA reads as TGCAGTGCTAGAGACCGAATTATAGGGGCGATCTATGGCTACACCTTC.

The sample holds a few counts of this clonotype. The genes are TRBV7-3 and TRBJ2-3; D unclear. CDR3 length equals 12 residues. V lost 5 bases and J lost 4, with 7 bases in between. Germline loops: CDR1 SGHTA, CDR2 FQGTGA. CDR3 sequence: CASSNYPDTQYF. CDR3 DNA sequence: TGTGCCAGCAGCAACTATCCAGATACGCAGTATTTT.

This clonotype was recorded many times. CDR3 sequence reads: CASSYSIFWTGVMEQYF. The CDR3 DNA is TGTGCCAGCAGTTACTCGATCTTCTGGACAGGGGTCATGGAGCAGTACTTC. The chain uses TRBV6-5 and TRBJ2-7; TRBD1 matches at 9 bases. This CDR3 contains 17 residues. The germline V gene has CDR1 MNHEY and CDR2 SVGAGI. With V trimmed by 0 bases and J by 7 bases, 13 bases remained unmatched.

This clonotype has ten or more counts. V usage is TRBV28 and J usage is TRBJ1-1; 7 bases match TRBD1. From germline, CDR1 is MDHEN and CDR2 SYDVKM. The CDR3 extends over 15 amino acids. The trim removed 8 bases at V and 1 base at J, leaving 10 bases unmatched. CDR3 residues: CASGIEGAGNTEAFF. The CDR3 bases are TGTGCCAGCGGAATCGAGGGGGCCGGGAACACTGAAGCTTTCTTT. The whole variable domain, filled in from reference TRBV28 and TRBJ1-1, reads DVKVTQSSRYLVKRTGEKVFLECVQDMDHENMFWYRQDPGLGLRLIYFSYDVKMKEKGDIPEGYSVSREKKERFSLILESASTNQTSMYLCASGIEGAGNTEAFFGQGTRLTVV.

This clonotype occurred a few times. The chain recombines TRBV7-3 with TRBJ1-6; 7 bases match TRBD1. The CDR3 consists of 13 residues. The germline V gene encodes CDR1 SGHTA and CDR2 FQGTGA. The V and J ends lost 4 bases and 9 bases, in that order; junction bases with no gene match: 3. CDR3 nucleotide sequence: TGTGCCAGCAGCTCGACAGGGAGTTCACCCCTCCACTTT. The encoded protein is CASSSTGSSPLHF.

At least ten counts were recorded for this clonotype. This chain uses TRBV6-4 with TRBJ2-7; 8 bases match TRBD1. The V gene end was trimmed by 0 bases and the J gene end by 6 bases; junction bases not matched to a gene: 10. The CDR3 consists of 16 residues. The germline gives CDR1 MRHNA, CDR2 SNTAGT. The CDR3 loop reads CASSDSSRQGIAEQYF. CDR3 nucleotide sequence: TGTGCCAGCAGTGACTCGAGTCGACAGGGGATAGCCGAGCAGTACTTC.

This clonotype has more than one count but fewer than ten. The J gene is TRBJ2-6, the V gene TRBV5-5, with D uncertain. The length of the CDR3 is 16 residues. Germline loops: CDR1 SGHKS, CDR2 YYEKEE (reference sequence). The ends were cut back, 2 bases at V and 3 bases at J, with 12 bases in the middle. The CDR3: CASSLIGSRGANVLTF. The CDR3 DNA reads as TGTGCCAGCAGCTTAATCGGAAGTCGTGGGGCCAACGTCCTGACTTTC. The entire variable domain, with the rest obtained from reference TRBV5-5 and TRBJ2-6, is as follows: DAGVTQSPTHLIKTRGQQVTLRCSPISGHKSVSWYQQVLGQGPQFIFQYYEKEERGRGNFPDRFSARQFPNYSSELNVNALLLGDSALYLCASSLIGSRGANVLTFGAGSRLTVL.

In this sample, this clonotype turned up a few times. The chain is built from TRBV6-2 or TRBV6-3 and TRBJ2-5; 11 bases line up with TRBD2. The CDR3 is 19 amino acids. V was clipped by 3 bases and J by 1 base; unmatched bases: 13. Germline V gene lookup returns CDR1 MNHEY and CDR2 SVGEGT. The CDR3 loop reads CASSYSGDLLAGAQETQYF. CDR3 DNA: TGTGCCAGCAGTTATAGCGGGGACCTACTAGCGGGGGCCCAAGAGACCCAGTACTTC.

This clonotype came up many times. The gene calls are TRBV5-1 and TRBJ2-1; no clear D gene. This CDR3 contains 13 residues. Germline CDR1 reads SGHRS; CDR2 reads YFSETQ. Trimming stripped 0 bases from V and 8 bases from J, with 9 bases between. The CDR3 loop reads CASSLGASDEQFF. The DNA of the CDR3 is TGCGCCAGCAGCTTGGGCGCGAGCGATGAGCAGTTCTTC.

V is TRBV12-3 or TRBV12-4 and J is TRBJ1-3; TRBD1 aligns across 7 bases. V lost 2 bases to trimming and J lost 2 bases; unmatched junction nucleotides: 6. This CDR3 is 16 amino acids long. CDR3 nucleotide sequence: TGTGCCAGCAGTTTAAGACAGGGAGAAGCTGGAAACACCATATATTTT. Translation gives CASSLRQGEAGNTIYF.